Below are 25 T cell receptor beta chains sequenced from a single sample in a study of CD8 T cells in Susac syndrome. Reverse transcription used roughly 0.45 to 1 ug RNA and random hexamers. TCRdb recomputed calls from the immunoSEQ multiplex PCR reads with MiXCR, one row per CDR3 protein. Among 250,000 to 300,000 distinct CDR3 sequences, 70% to 90% were seen once, and the ten largest hold over 0.095%. Sequencing input: CD8+ T cells from PBMCs. The receptors stem from a human donor with multiple sclerosis.

This chain joins TRBV7-9 and TRBJ2-3; no clear D. Germline V gene lookup returns CDR1 SEHNR and CDR2 FQNEAQ (reference sequence). The CDR3 sequence is 13 residues long. Trimming took 4 bases from V and 0 from J, leaving 5 bases between them. The CDR3 DNA follows: TGTGCCAGCAGCTCGATCAGCACAGATACGCAGTATTTT. Amino acids: CASSSISTDTQYF. Variable domain in full (rest from reference TRBV7-9 and TRBJ2-3): DTGVSQNPRHKITKRGQNVTFRCDPISEHNRLYWYRQTLGQGPEFLTYFQNEAQLEKSRLLSDRFSAERPKGSFSTLEIQRTEQGDSAMYLCASSSISTDTQYFGPGTRLTVL.

This rearrangement joins TRBV7-9 to TRBJ2-7; 9 nucleotides match TRBD2. The V gene's germline CDR1 is SEHNR and CDR2 FQNEAQ (reference sequence). After removal of 1 base from V and 2 bases from J, the junction contained 6 bases not matched to a gene. The CDR3 is made up of 16 amino acids. CDR3 sequence (DNA): TGTGCCAGCAGCTTAGAAAAGACTAGCGGCGCCTACGAGCAGTACTTC. It translates to CASSLEKTSGAYEQYF.

J is TRBJ2-2 and V is TRBV4-1; no reliable D call. The CDR3 has 17 amino acids. CDR1 MGHRA and CDR2 YSYEKL come from the germline V gene. The ends were cut back, 1 base at V and 0 bases at J, with 12 bases in the middle. CDR3 loop: CASSQALFGTNTGELFF. In DNA, the CDR3 is TGCGCCAGCAGCCAAGCTCTCTTCGGTACGAACACCGGGGAGCTGTTTTTT.

This chain uses TRBV2 with TRBJ2-1; 9 bases agree with TRBD2. After removal of 4 bases from V and 4 bases from J, the junction contained 8 bases not matched to a gene. The CDR3 totals 16 residues. Looked up from germline, CDR1 is SNHLY and CDR2 is FYNNEI. The CDR3 loop is CASSGASGTGYNEQFF. In nucleotides, the CDR3 is TGTGCCAGCAGTGGGGCTAGCGGGACGGGGTACAATGAGCAGTTCTTC. Based on the CDR3 plus reference TRBV2 and TRBJ2-1, the full variable domain is EPEVTQTPSHQVTQMGQEVILRCVPISNHLYFYWYRQILGQKVEFLVSFYNNEISEKSEIFDDQFSVERPDGSNFTLKIRSTKLEDSAMYFCASSGASGTGYNEQFFGPGTRLTVL.

V and J are TRBV12-3 or TRBV12-4 and TRBJ2-7; TRBD1 matches at 10 bases. This CDR3 spans 15 amino acids. Losses at the gene ends were 2 bases for V and 6 bases for J; bases not matched to a gene: 7. CDR3 region: CASSLWRDRGREQYF. As DNA, the CDR3 is TGTGCCAGCAGTTTATGGCGGGACAGGGGACGCGAGCAGTACTTC.

V is TRBV15 and J is TRBJ1-5, with D perhaps matching TRBD1 (5 bases). V lost 5 bases, J lost 4 bases, and 18 bases lay in between. CDR1 is LNHNV, CDR2 YYDKDF, per germline (reference sequence). This CDR3 is 16 amino acids long. CDR3 nucleotides: TGTGCCACCAGCGGTACCACAGGTCCTATTAATCAGCCCCAGCATTTT. Its translation: CATSGTTGPINQPQHF. Based on the CDR3 plus reference TRBV15 and TRBJ1-5, the full variable domain is DAMVIQNPRYQVTQFGKPVTLSCSQTLNHNVMYWYQQKSSQAPKLLFHYYDKDFNNEADTPDNFQSRRPNTSFCFLDIRSPGLGDTAMYLCATSGTTGPINQPQHFGDGTRLSIL.

The chain uses TRBV29-1 and TRBJ2-7; 8 bases line up with TRBD2. The CDR3 has 15 residues. CDR1 and CDR2 from the germline V gene are SQVTM and ANQGSEA. After removal of 7 bases from V and 5 bases from J, the junction contained 16 bases not matched to a gene. Written as DNA, the CDR3 is TGCAGCGCCGGGGGGTCGGCTAGCGGGCCTAACGAGCAGTACTTC. It translates to CSAGGSASGPNEQYF.

The rearrangement uses TRBV2 and TRBJ2-7, with TRBD1 matching 12 bases. Germline values: CDR1 SNHLY, CDR2 FYNNEI. This CDR3 contains 16 residues. V trimming: 5 bases; J trimming: 3 bases; junction bases outside the gene matches: 8. CDR3 protein: CASSRTRDRGRYEQYF. CDR3 DNA sequence: TGTGCCAGCAGTAGAACCCGGGACAGGGGGCGCTACGAGCAGTACTTC.

This clonotype occurred a few times. CDR3 in amino acids: CSADGDTGELFF. The CDR3 coding sequence is TGCAGTGCTGACGGTGACACCGGGGAGCTGTTTTTT. The chain has TRBV20-1 and TRBJ2-2; D is unresolved. There are 12 residues in the CDR3. Germline V CDR1 and CDR2: DFQATT, SNEGSKA (reference sequence). V shed 5 bases and J shed 3 bases, with 7 bases lying between them.

J is TRBJ2-7 and V is TRBV30, with 10 bases matching TRBD2. The V segment lost 6 bases and the J segment 6 bases; nucleotides outside the gene matches: 8. CDR1 GTSNPN and CDR2 SVGIG come from the germline V gene (reference sequence). The CDR3 has 13 amino acids. CDR3 in DNA: TGTGCCTGTCTTACACTAGCGGGGACCGAGCAGTACTTC. Residues: CACLTLAGTEQYF.

V and J are TRBV9 and TRBJ2-2, with D tentatively TRBD1 (6 bases). The germline V and J ends were trimmed by 0 bases and 3 bases, with 9 bases remaining between them. Per germline, CDR1 SGDLS and CDR2 YYNGEE. The CDR3 spans 15 residues. Here the CDR3 reads CASSVGTEDTGELFF. The CDR3 DNA reads as TGTGCCAGCAGCGTAGGGACAGAGGACACCGGGGAGCTGTTTTTT.

The V and J genes are TRBV7-9 and TRBJ2-5; 10 bases match TRBD2. The length of the CDR3 is 15 residues. Germline CDR1 and CDR2: SEHNR and FQNEAQ (reference sequence). V lost 6 bases and J lost 0; bases outside the gene matches: 4. The CDR3 here is CASRTGLADQETQYF. The CDR3, as DNA: TGTGCCAGCAGAACCGGACTAGCGGACCAAGAGACCCAGTACTTC.

V gene TRBV5-5 combines with J gene TRBJ2-7; no firm D call. V lost 4 bases to trimming and J lost 1 base, with 18 bases between them. This CDR3 has 16 residues. Germline V gene data show CDR1 as SGHKS and CDR2 as YYEKEE (reference sequence). The CDR3 reads CASSIYGFPSSYEQYF. The CDR3 coding sequence is TGTGCCAGCAGCATCTATGGATTCCCTAGTTCCTACGAGCAGTACTTC. Combining the CDR3 with reference TRBV5-5 and TRBJ2-7 gives the whole variable domain DAGVTQSPTHLIKTRGQQVTLRCSPISGHKSVSWYQQVLGQGPQFIFQYYEKEERGRGNFPDRFSARQFPNYSSELNVNALLLGDSALYLCASSIYGFPSSYEQYFGPGTRLTVT.

The V and J genes are TRBV27 and TRBJ2-3, with D perhaps matching TRBD2 (5 bases). With 0 bases removed from V and 4 bases from J, the gap between germline ends came to 14 bases. Germline loops: CDR1 MNHEY, CDR2 SMNVEV (reference sequence). The CDR3 has 16 amino acids. CDR3 protein: CASSLSLSGAADTQYF. The CDR3, as DNA: TGTGCCAGCAGTTTATCGTTGAGCGGCGCCGCAGATACGCAGTATTTT.

The chain combines TRBV12-3 or TRBV12-4 with TRBJ2-2; D is uncertain. Trimming left V 6 bases short and J 5 bases short, with 16 bases between. The CDR3 sequence is 15 residues long. This CDR3 reads CASRRQYDRTGELFF. CDR3 DNA sequence: TGTGCCAGCAGGCGTCAATACGACCGGACCGGGGAGCTGTTTTTT.

The chain joins TRBV27 to TRBJ2-7, with 9 bases identical to TRBD2. V shed 3 bases and J 0 bases; nucleotides not matched to a gene: 6. CDR3 length equals 16 residues. Germline lookup yields CDR1 MNHEY and CDR2 SMNVEV (reference sequence). The CDR3 region has the DNA TGTGCCAGCAGTTTGAGAGCGGGAGGCCTCTCCTACGAGCAGTACTTC. Its translation is CASSLRAGGLSYEQYF.

This clonotype was observed a few times. V and J are TRBV27 and TRBJ2-1; TRBD1 might be the D (6 bases). Germline V gene sequence: CDR1 MNHEY, CDR2 SMNVEV (reference sequence). The CDR3 length is 13 residues. The germline V and J ends were trimmed by 9 bases and 4 bases, with 13 bases remaining between them. The CDR3 here is CASHRRGYNEQFF. CDR3 coding DNA: TGTGCCAGTCATAGAAGGGGGTACAATGAGCAGTTCTTC.

This chain links TRBV7-8 with TRBJ1-1; D is unclear. The germline V and J ends were trimmed by 5 bases and 6 bases, with 22 bases remaining between them. The V gene's germline CDR1 is SGHVS and CDR2 FQNEAQ. The CDR3 extends over 16 amino acids. Written as DNA, the CDR3 is TGTGCCAGCAGCCGGGGAAACGGACTAGTGGCGGCTGAAGCTTTCTTT. Its protein is CASSRGNGLVAAEAFF.

This sequence joins TRBV9 and TRBJ2-7, with 7 bases lining up with TRBD1. Trimming took 0 bases from V and 2 from J; bases not matched to a gene: 2. The length of the CDR3 is 14 residues. Germline V gene sequence: CDR1 SGDLS, CDR2 YYNGEE. CDR3 nucleotides: TGTGCCAGCAGCGTAGCAGGACAGGCCTACGAGCAGTACTTC. Translated, it gives CASSVAGQAYEQYF.

This clonotype was detected only once. The chain recombines TRBV4-1 with TRBJ2-7; D not certain. The CDR3 is 13 residues long. Germline values: CDR1 MGHRA, CDR2 YSYEKL. V gave up 3 bases and J gave up 3 bases, with 9 bases separating them. CDR3 in DNA: TGCGCCAGCAGCCACTCGGAAAACTACGAGCAGTACTTC. As protein: CASSHSENYEQYF.

This clonotype was recorded once. V and J are TRBV5-5 and TRBJ1-4; perhaps TRBD1 as D (5 bases). The CDR3 is 16 amino acids. V shed 4 bases and J shed 8 bases, with 21 bases lying between them. Per germline, CDR1 SGHKS and CDR2 YYEKEE (reference sequence). The CDR3 sequence: CASSHGARVGREKLFF. The CDR3, as DNA: TGTGCCAGCAGCCATGGGGCCAGGGTGGGCCGCGAAAAACTGTTTTTT.

The genes are TRBV7-2 and TRBJ2-3; 9 bases are shared with TRBD2. This CDR3 is built from 15 residues. The ends lost 2 bases at V and 6 bases at J; junction bases unmatched: 6. Germline V CDR1 and CDR2: SGHTA, FQGNSA. CDR3 nucleotides: TGTGCCAGCAGCTTAATGGTAGCGGGAGCGGATACGCAGTATTTT. This encodes CASSLMVAGADTQYF.

The chain is built from TRBV9 and TRBJ2-5, with D possibly matching TRBD2 (6 bases). The CDR3 length is 14 residues. Trimming left V 0 bases short and J 2 bases short, with 8 bases between. The V gene's germline CDR1 is SGDLS and CDR2 YYNGEE. As DNA, the CDR3 is TGTGCCAGCAGCGTAGGCGGGGTGCAAGAGACCCAGTACTTC. It specifies CASSVGGVQETQYF.

V is TRBV27 and J is TRBJ1-5, with D hard to call. Germline CDR1 and CDR2: MNHEY and SMNVEV (reference sequence). The CDR3 length is 13 residues. V lost 3 bases and J lost 7, with 10 bases in between. CDR3 DNA sequence: TGTGCCAGCAGTTTTGGGTTATGGCAGCCCCAGCATTTT. This encodes CASSFGLWQPQHF.

This chain joins TRBV6-1 and TRBJ1-2, with D possibly TRBD1 on 5 matching bases. Trimming took 0 bases from V and 2 from J, leaving 10 bases between them. Per the germline V gene, CDR1 is MNHNS and CDR2 is SASEGT. The CDR3 contains 15 residues. CDR3 protein: CASSEAQGTNYGYTF. CDR3 nucleotide sequence: TGTGCCAGCAGTGAAGCGCAGGGCACCAACTATGGCTACACCTTC.